This TCR beta chain was captured in a study of blood T cells in healthy people across ages. Whole-study context: Capture by template switching was about one barcoded beta molecule per two T cells. General study results and limits: Higher diversity, along with more naive CD4+ cells, distinguished long-lived donors from aged donors.

No fewer than 5 micrograms of total RNA were isolated from every sample. The sample holds many counts of this clonotype. Its antigen is not known. A much larger clone lies one base from this, so it may be a read error. With a J-beta primer mix and a sample-barcoded 5' primer, a second PCR ran about 7 to 12 cycles. TCRdb ran MiXCR on the 5' RACE reads and lists one entry per CDR3 protein. The sample has some 1.5 million distinct CDR3 sequences, under 55% seen once; the top ten hold over 3.5%. CDR3 length: 13 amino acids. Germline loops: CDR1 KGHDR, CDR2 SFDVKD. V was pared by 3 bases and J by 11 bases, with 15 bases between.

The receptor was derived from a woman younger than 35 in good health. Material: blood. V is TRBV24-1 and J is TRBJ2-5; D unclear. The CDR3 protein is CATSDPFVYGQYF. As DNA, the CDR3 is TGTGCCACCAGTGATCCCTTTGTATATGGGCAGTACTTC.